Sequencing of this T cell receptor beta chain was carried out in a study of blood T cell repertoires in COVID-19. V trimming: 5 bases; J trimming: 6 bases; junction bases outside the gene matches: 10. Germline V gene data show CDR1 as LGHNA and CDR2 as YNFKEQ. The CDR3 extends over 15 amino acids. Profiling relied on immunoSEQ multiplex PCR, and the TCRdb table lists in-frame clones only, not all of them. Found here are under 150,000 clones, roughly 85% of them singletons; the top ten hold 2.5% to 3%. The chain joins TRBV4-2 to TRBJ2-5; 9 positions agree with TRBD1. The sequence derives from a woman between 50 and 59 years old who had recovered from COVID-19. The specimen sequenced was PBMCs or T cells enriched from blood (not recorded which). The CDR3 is CASSDHGQGMKTQYF. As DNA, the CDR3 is TGTGCCAGCAGCGACCATGGACAGGGGATGAAGACCCAGTACTTC.